The rows below give T cell receptor beta chains drawn from one sample of a study of T cell responses to AZD1222 COVID-19 vaccine. The table came from immunoSEQ multiplex PCR; TCRdb's copy has only in-frame clones and leaves some out. The sample contains 70,000 to 95,000 clones, roughly 90% of which appear only once. The starting material was peripheral blood, obtained 28 days after the second AZD1222 dose. Source of these receptors: an adult who received the AZD1222 COVID-19 vaccine. Both conserved end residues are part of each CDR3.

j_gene,v_gene,CDR3aa
TRBJ1-5,TRBV28,CASSSTLNQPQHF
TRBJ2-5,TRBV29-1,CSVDNVHYRRETQYF
TRBJ1-2,TRBV9,CASSVGQTISGYTF
TRBJ1-1,TRBV7-3,CASSLRGQPNTEAFF
TRBJ2-2,TRBV19,CASSPWTGLISGELFF
TRBJ2-3,TRBV5-5,CASSKGTTDTQYF
TRBJ2-7,TRBV5-6,CASSVVGQGRYEQYF
TRBJ1-2,TRBV4-1,CASSQPGQTRNYGYTF
TRBJ2-1,TRBV4-1,CASSQDSRDEQFF
TRBJ1-2,TRBV21-1,CASSTPGEGYTF
TRBJ2-3,TRBV7-6,CASSRIAGTTDTQYF
TRBJ1-4,TRBV20-1,CSAQGEKLFF
TRBJ2-5,TRBV7-7,CASSLSISTSRETQYF
TRBJ1-3,TRBV4-1,CASSQDLGPGNTIYF
TRBJ2-7,TRBV5-1,CASSSGGPSSYEQYF
TRBJ2-2,TRBV7-9,CASSLRGGGTGELFF
TRBJ2-1,TRBV4-2,CASSQGQLAGNNEQFF
TRBJ2-7,TRBV11-3,CASSLSISGGTYEQYF
TRBJ2-2,TRBV7-3,CASSPGTNTGELFF
TRBJ2-7,TRBV6-6,CAVSPSSYEQYF
TRBJ1-2,TRBV5-1,CASSLEGRPNYGYTF
TRBJ2-1,TRBV19,CASNTGLLVPEQFF
TRBJ1-3,TRBV28,CASSLDRVGNTIYF
TRBJ2-5,TRBV7-3,CASSLDSQETQYF
TRBJ2-1,TRBV3-1/TRBV3-2,CASSQYADYNEQFF
TRBJ1-6,TRBV19,CASRTRVDSPLHF
TRBJ2-3,TRBV27,CASSSRLELSTDTQYF
TRBJ2-5,TRBV11-3,CASSLGGPRETQYF
TRBJ2-1,TRBV5-1,CASSTTSGVYNEQFF
TRBJ1-5,TRBV28,CASSLPGRARQPQHF
TRBJ1-5,TRBV6-5,CASSYVPNQPQHF
TRBJ1-1,TRBV7-9,CASSPQDTEAFF
TRBJ1-1,TRBV4-3,CASSQYQGALTEAFF
TRBJ2-1,TRBV12-3/TRBV12-4,CASSLGFNEQFF
TRBJ2-4,TRBV18,CASWQGTAKNIQYF
TRBJ1-2,TRBV10-3,CAISGGTADYGYTF
TRBJ2-1,TRBV12-5,CASGLVTGQFF
TRBJ2-7,TRBV11-2,CASSLVPLPVGGLEEQYF
TRBJ1-2,TRBV10-3,CAISGQGGYTF
TRBJ2-1,TRBV24-1,CATSAGNEQFF
TRBJ1-3,TRBV29-1,CSAQGASGNTIYF
TRBJ1-5,TRBV7-8,CASSHRRDLSNQPQHF
TRBJ2-3,TRBV5-4,CASSLGFTDTQYF
TRBJ2-7,TRBV15,CATSRDTVVGLGYEQYF
TRBJ1-1,TRBV27,CASTSGGMNTEAFF
TRBJ1-1,TRBV29-1,CSAVFLGTEAFF
TRBJ1-1,TRBV11-2,CASSQTWEGTEAFF
TRBJ1-5,TRBV28,CASSYGTVSNQPQHF
TRBJ2-5,TRBV5-1,CASSSSGLAGETQYF
TRBJ2-7,TRBV28,CASRLGPGAYEQYF
TRBJ1-4,TRBV9,CASSVSGLNEKLFF
TRBJ1-1,TRBV6-2/TRBV6-3,CASSYLIFTDTIGSKTEAFF
TRBJ2-3,TRBV7-3,CASSSGTSPDTQYF
TRBJ1-2,TRBV9,CASSVDRGLNYGYTF
TRBJ2-3,TRBV4-2,CASSQVPGVSTDTQYF